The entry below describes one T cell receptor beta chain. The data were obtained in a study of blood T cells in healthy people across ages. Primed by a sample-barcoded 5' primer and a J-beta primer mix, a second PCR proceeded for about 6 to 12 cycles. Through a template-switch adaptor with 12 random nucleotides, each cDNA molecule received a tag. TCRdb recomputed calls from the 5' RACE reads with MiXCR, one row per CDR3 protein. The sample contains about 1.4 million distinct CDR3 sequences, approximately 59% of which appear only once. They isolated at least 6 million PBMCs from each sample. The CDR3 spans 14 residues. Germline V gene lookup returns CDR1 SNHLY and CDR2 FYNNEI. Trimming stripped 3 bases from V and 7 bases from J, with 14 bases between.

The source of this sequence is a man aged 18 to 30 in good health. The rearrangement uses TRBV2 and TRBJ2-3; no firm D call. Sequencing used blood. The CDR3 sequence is CASSDPNSPNTQYF. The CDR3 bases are TGTGCCAGCAGTGACCCCAACAGCCCCAATACGCAGTATTTT.